These 11 T cell receptor beta chains share one sample of origin, sequenced in a study of blood T cells in healthy people across ages. A sample-barcoded 5' primer and a J-beta primer mix were used in a second PCR of roughly 7 to 12 cycles. From the 5' RACE reads, TCRdb called clonotypes with MiXCR, one entry per CDR3 protein. Of 650,000 to 800,000 distinct CDR3 sequences listed, 52% are singletons. The source material was blood. Receptors originate from a woman aged 80 or over in good health.

This clonotype was counted only a few times. The genes are TRBV20-1 and TRBJ2-5, with 7 nucleotides matching TRBD1. The end of the DNA fits TRBJ2-7 better, so the J call may be wrong. The CDR3 totals 13 residues. CDR1 is DFQATT and CDR2 is SNEGSKA in the germline V gene (reference sequence). The CDR3 bases are TGCAGTGCAGACCCCGGGACAGATTACGAGCAGTACTTC. This codes for CSADPGTDYEQYF.

This clonotype occurred a few times. The CDR3 nucleotides are TGTGCCAGCAGTGACCCCCATAGTGAGCAGTTCTTC. Its translation is CASSDPHSEQFF. The rearrangement joins TRBV2 to TRBJ2-1; D ambiguous. With 3 bases removed from V and 9 bases from J, the gap between germline ends came to 9 bases. CDR1 and CDR2 (germline): SNHLY, FYNNEI. This CDR3 contains 12 residues. The variable domain in full, with the rest retrieved from reference TRBV2 and TRBJ2-1, is EPEVTQTPSHQVTQMGQEVILRCVPISNHLYFYWYRQILGQKVEFLVSFYNNEISEKSEIFDDQFSVERPDGSNFTLKIRSTKLEDSAMYFCASSDPHSEQFFGPGTRLTVL.

This clonotype occurred many times. The rearrangement uses TRBV2 and TRBJ1-1; D ambiguous. This CDR3 has 13 residues. Germline CDR1 SNHLY, CDR2 FYNNEI. Trimming removed 3 bases at V and 0 bases at J, with 5 bases between. The CDR3 DNA is TGTGCCAGCAGTGAGGGCATGAACACTGAAGCTTTCTTT. It is translated as CASSEGMNTEAFF.

The table lists this clonotype with a few counts. A much larger clone lies one base from this, so it may be a read error. The chain's CDR3 is CASGQYNEQYF. The CDR3 region has the DNA TGTGCTAGCGGGCAGTACAATGAGCAGTACTTC. V and J are TRBV2 and TRBJ2-5, with 7 positions matching TRBD2. CDR3 length: 11 residues. Germline assignment: CDR1 SNHLY and CDR2 FYNNEI.

The V gene is TRBV20-1, the J gene TRBJ2-1; D unclear. Trimming removed 3 bases at V and 0 bases at J, with 9 bases between. CDR3 length equals 14 residues. CDR1 and CDR2 from the germline V gene are DFQATT and SNEGSKA (reference sequence). CDR3: CSARSLSSYNEQFF. The DNA for the CDR3 is TGCAGTGCTAGGAGCCTTAGCTCCTACAATGAGCAGTTCTTC.

V usage is TRBV7-9 and J usage is TRBJ1-3; D is ambiguous. The germline gives CDR1 SEHNR, CDR2 FQNEAQ (reference sequence). The CDR3 is 15 residues long. Trimming took off 2 bases at V and 0 bases at J, with 8 bases between the two ends. The DNA of the CDR3 is TGTGCCAGCAGCTTATTTCTTCACTCTGGAAACACCATATATTTT. Its protein product is CASSLFLHSGNTIYF.

In nucleotides, the CDR3 is TGCAGTGCTTCGGGACTAGCGGGAGCAGGCGGGGAGCTGTTTTTT. This translates into CSASGLAGAGGELFF. This chain links TRBV20-1 with TRBJ2-2; the match to TRBD2 covers 14 bases. CDR1 and CDR2 from the germline V gene are DFQATT and SNEGSKA (reference sequence). The V segment lost 5 bases and the J segment 7 bases; nucleotides outside the gene matches: 6. This CDR3 spans 15 amino acids.

Concerning this clonotype: This clone may be a read error of a much larger clone one base away. The chain employs TRBV7-9 and TRBJ1-2; D unclear. Deletions cut 5 bases from V and 5 bases from J, with 15 bases between. The CDR3 consists of 14 residues. Per germline, CDR1 SEHNR and CDR2 FQNEAQ (reference sequence). The CDR3 region is CASSPVGAEYGYTF. CDR3 DNA: TGTGCCAGCAGCCCAGTGGGCGCAGAATATGGCTACACCTTC.

The CDR3 region has the DNA TGCGCCAGCAGCAAGGAATTAGATAGCACAGATACGCAGTATTTT. Residues: CASSKELDSTDTQYF. This sequence joins TRBV5-1 and TRBJ2-3; D gene ambiguous. From germline, CDR1 is SGHRS and CDR2 YFSETQ. The CDR3 is 15 amino acids. Between the trimmed V and J ends, which lost 4 bases and 0 bases, there was a span of 12 bases.

The chain recombines TRBV7-2 with TRBJ2-4, with 10 bases aligning to TRBD1. TRBJ2-7 explains the end of the DNA better; the J call may be wrong. CDR1 is SGHTA, CDR2 FQGNSA, per germline. This CDR3 comprises 15 residues. The CDR3 reads CASSLGQGAQGEQYF. The CDR3 DNA reads as TGTGCCAGCAGCTTAGGACAGGGGGCGCAGGGCGAGCAGTACTTC.

This clonotype has a count of ten or more. The J gene is TRBJ2-5, the V gene TRBV5-1; the D is unclear. CDR1 is SGHRS and CDR2 is YFSETQ in the germline V gene. CDR3 length: 14 residues. Trimming removed 7 bases from V and 2 bases from J, with 15 bases in between. The CDR3: CASALGTRQETQYF. For the CDR3, the DNA is TGCGCCAGCGCTTTGGGTACGAGACAAGAGACCCAGTACTTC.